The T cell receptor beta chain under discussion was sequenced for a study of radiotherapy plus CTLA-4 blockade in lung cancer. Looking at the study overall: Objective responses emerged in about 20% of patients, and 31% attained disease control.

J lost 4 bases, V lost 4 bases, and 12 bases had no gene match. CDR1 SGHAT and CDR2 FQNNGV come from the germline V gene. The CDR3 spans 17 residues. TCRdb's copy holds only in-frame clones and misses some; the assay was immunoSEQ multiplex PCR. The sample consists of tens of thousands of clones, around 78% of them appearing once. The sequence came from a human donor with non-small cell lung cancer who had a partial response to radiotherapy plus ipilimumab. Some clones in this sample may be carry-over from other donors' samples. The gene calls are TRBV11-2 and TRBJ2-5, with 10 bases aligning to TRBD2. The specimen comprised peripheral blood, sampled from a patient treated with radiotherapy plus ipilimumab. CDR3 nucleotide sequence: TGTGCCAGCAGCTCCTTAGCGGGGGGCGTCGCTTCAGAGACCCAGTACTTC. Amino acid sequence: CASSSLAGGVASETQYF.